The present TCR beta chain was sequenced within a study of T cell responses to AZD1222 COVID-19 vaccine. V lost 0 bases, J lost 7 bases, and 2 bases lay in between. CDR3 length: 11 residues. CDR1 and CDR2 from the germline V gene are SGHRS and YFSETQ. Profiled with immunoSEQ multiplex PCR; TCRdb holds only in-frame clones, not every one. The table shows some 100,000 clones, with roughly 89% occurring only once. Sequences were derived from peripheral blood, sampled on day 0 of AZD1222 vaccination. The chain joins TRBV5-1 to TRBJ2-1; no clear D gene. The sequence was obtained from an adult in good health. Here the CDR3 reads CASSLGNEQFF. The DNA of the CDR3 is TGCGCCAGCAGCTTGGGAAATGAGCAGTTCTTC.